These 16 T cell receptor beta chains came from one sample sequenced in a study of HIV-infected patients and healthy controls. The repertoire came from unfractionated whole blood and reflected all unsorted peripheral T cells. Reverse transcription used around 480 ng RNA and constant-region primers for alpha and beta. Each of the alpha and beta chains got its own library through chain-specific third strand synthesis with indices. TCRdb reanalysed the 5' RACE reads using MiXCR and keeps one entry per CDR3 protein. The profile shows roughly 18,000 distinct CDR3 sequences, 10% of them singletons. Material for sequencing was blood. Every receptor here comes from an adult in good health.

There are many counts of this clonotype. CDR3 nucleotides: TGTGCCAGCAGTAGGGTAGTGGCTAATGAAAAACTGTTTTTT. Protein product: CASSRVVANEKLFF. This sequence joins TRBV6-1 and TRBJ1-4; no clear D gene. Trimming cost V 5 bases and J 3 bases, with 10 bases left between them. The CDR3 covers 14 residues. Germline V CDR1 and CDR2: MNHNS, SASEGT.

This chain joins TRBV6-2 or TRBV6-3 and TRBJ1-6; TRBD1 is a possible D gene (5 bases). V gave up 3 bases and J gave up 9 bases, with 12 bases separating them. The germline gives CDR1 MNHEY, CDR2 SVGEGT. CDR3 length equals 14 residues. The CDR3 is CASSYEGRRSPLHF. CDR3 coding DNA: TGTGCCAGCAGTTATGAGGGGAGACGTTCACCCCTCCACTTT.

This clonotype was counted at least ten times. The chain uses TRBV7-2 and TRBJ2-3; D possibly corresponds to TRBD2 (6 bases). The CDR3 loop spans 14 amino acids. The germline gives CDR1 SGHTA, CDR2 FQGNSA. V lost 10 bases and J lost 5, with 19 bases in between. The CDR3 DNA sequence: TGTGCCAACATGCCGGGAGACTTGGGAGATACGCAGTATTTT. Protein: CANMPGDLGDTQYF.

This clonotype was seen only a few times. The chain links TRBV6-6 to TRBJ1-3, with D unresolved. The CDR3 has 16 amino acids. V was clipped by 2 bases and J by 0 bases, with 11 bases between them. Germline values: CDR1 MNHNY, CDR2 SVGAGI (reference sequence). The CDR3 loop reads CASSYGQPISGNTIYF. The CDR3 region has the DNA TGTGCCAGCAGTTACGGGCAGCCGATCTCTGGAAACACCATATATTTT.

This clonotype counts as medium-sized. The V gene is TRBV20-1, the J gene TRBJ2-5; D tentatively reads TRBD1 or TRBD2 (6 bases each). The CDR3 has 13 amino acids. The germline gives CDR1 DFQATT, CDR2 SNEGSKA (reference sequence). Between the trimmed V and J ends, which lost 3 bases and 7 bases, there was a span of 15 bases. In nucleotides, the CDR3 is TGCAGTGCTAGCAGGGGTGTGGGGGGGACCCAGTACTTC. Amino acid sequence: CSASRGVGGTQYF.

This clonotype was observed at least ten times. This chain links TRBV13 with TRBJ2-1, with D perhaps TRBD1 or TRBD2 (6 bases each). The CDR3 totals 14 residues. The V gene lost 5 bases and the J gene lost 7 bases, with 15 bases spanning the gap. Germline loops: CDR1 PRHDT, CDR2 FYEKMQ (reference sequence). Here the CDR3 reads CASSPNGGRNEQFF. The CDR3 DNA reads as TGTGCCAGCAGCCCGAATGGGGGGCGAAATGAGCAGTTCTTC.

This clonotype was recorded many times. The chain is built from TRBV5-1 and TRBJ2-3, with D possibly being TRBD2 (6 bases). The germline V gene has CDR1 SGHRS and CDR2 YFSETQ. V was pared by 4 bases and J by 1 base, with 19 bases between. This CDR3 has 17 amino acids. In nucleotides, the CDR3 is TGCGCCAGCAGCCCAATGATTGGAGGGGCGGGCACAGATACGCAGTATTTT. This codes for CASSPMIGGAGTDTQYF.

There are a few counts of this clonotype. The chain has TRBV6-2 or TRBV6-3 and TRBJ2-5; TRBD2 matches at 10 bases. The CDR3 consists of 17 residues. Germline V CDR1 and CDR2: MNHEY, SVGEGT. After removal of 0 bases from V and 3 bases from J, the junction contained 7 bases not matched to a gene. This CDR3 is CASSYSKSGRDKETQYF. The CDR3 DNA reads as TGTGCCAGCAGTTACTCGAAAAGCGGGAGGGATAAAGAGACCCAGTACTTC.

This clonotype has ten or more counts. The genes are TRBV7-9 and TRBJ2-2; 10 bases align to TRBD1. The CDR3 has 16 residues. Germline trimming cut 4 bases from V and 4 bases from J; bases unmatched to any gene: 6. Per the germline V gene, CDR1 is SEHNR and CDR2 is FQNEAQ (reference sequence). Written as DNA, the CDR3 is TGTGCCAGCAGCTCCCGGGACAGGGGAGGCACCGGGGAGCTGTTTTTT. Translation gives CASSSRDRGGTGELFF.

By share of the sample, this clonotype is medium-sized. The rearrangement uses TRBV9 and TRBJ1-3; perhaps TRBD1 as D (5 bases). This CDR3 has 15 amino acids. CDR1 and CDR2 (germline): SGDLS, YYNGEE. V gave up 0 bases and J gave up 2 bases, with 9 bases separating them. For the CDR3, the DNA is TGTGCCAGCAGCGTAGGCGGGGGTACTGGAAACACCATATATTTT. It encodes CASSVGGGTGNTIYF.

V and J are TRBV25-1 and TRBJ1-1, with 7 bases aligning to TRBD1. The germline CDR1 and CDR2 sequences are MGHDK and SYGVNS. The CDR3 is 14 amino acids. The ends lost 4 bases at V and 7 bases at J; junction bases unmatched: 9. For the CDR3, the DNA is TGTGCCAGCAGTGCTCATGGACAGGCTTATGAAGCTTTCTTT. Protein: CASSAHGQAYEAFF.

Ten or more counts support this clonotype. The chain links TRBV7-2 to TRBJ2-5; possible D gene TRBD2, 5 bases. CDR3 length: 14 amino acids. Trimming pared 7 bases from V and 1 base from J, leaving 13 bases between. Germline loops: CDR1 SGHTA, CDR2 FQGNSA. The CDR3 coding sequence is TGTGCCAGCACCTCGTCGCGGGCCCAAGAGACCCAGTACTTC. It encodes CASTSSRAQETQYF.

This clonotype was detected many times. The chain combines TRBV14 with TRBJ2-1; D gene unclear. The CDR3 extends over 12 amino acids. Germline-derived CDR1 and CDR2 are SGHDN and FVKESK. Trimming took off 0 bases at V and 9 bases at J, with 6 bases between the two ends. The CDR3 sequence is CASSQDRVEQFF. In nucleotides, the CDR3 is TGTGCCAGCAGCCAAGATCGGGTTGAGCAGTTCTTC.

This clonotype was counted at least ten times. This chain connects TRBV5-1 to TRBJ2-3; 8 nucleotides line up with TRBD2. The V gene's germline CDR1 is SGHRS and CDR2 YFSETQ. Trimming took 0 bases from V and 0 from J; bases not matched to a gene: 6. CDR3 length equals 17 residues. The DNA of the CDR3 is TGCGCCAGCAGCTTGGGATATTCTAGCGGGAGCACAGATACGCAGTATTTT. This encodes CASSLGYSSGSTDTQYF. The full variable domain, in which reference TRBV5-1 and TRBJ2-3 provide the parts outside the CDR3, is KAGVTQTPRYLIKTRGQQVTLSCSPISGHRSVSWYQQTPGQGLQFLFEYFSETQRNKGNFPGRFSGRQFSNSRSEMNVSTLELGDSALYLCASSLGYSSGSTDTQYFGPGTRLTVL.

This clonotype is deemed medium-sized (0.01 to 0.1%). This chain connects TRBV15 to TRBJ2-1; a weak D match, TRBD2 (6 bases). The CDR3 spans 19 residues. Germline-derived CDR1 and CDR2 are LNHNV and YYDKDF (reference sequence). Trimming shortened V by 5 bases and J by 0 bases, and 23 bases separated the two germline ends. The CDR3 sequence is CATSGPGLKEGSSYNEQFF. The DNA for the CDR3 is TGTGCCACCAGCGGACCGGGCCTTAAGGAGGGAAGCTCCTACAATGAGCAGTTCTTC.

This clonotype was seen at least ten times. The J gene is TRBJ2-1, the V gene TRBV7-7, with 9 nucleotides matching TRBD2. Germline values: CDR1 SSHAT, CDR2 FNYEAQ (reference sequence). The CDR3 is 16 amino acids. J lost 8 bases, V lost 1 base, and 9 bases had no gene match. In DNA, the CDR3 is TGTGCCAGCAGCTTAGGTATTAGCGGGAGTGAGGATGAGCAGTTCTTC. This encodes CASSLGISGSEDEQFF.